One sample yielded the 18 T cell receptor beta chains listed below, sequenced in a study of shared clonotypes between healthy human individuals. Repertoires were generated with immunoSEQ multiplex PCR, while TCRdb's copy carries only in-frame clones and drops some. The table lists approximately 350,000 clones, roughly 70% of them singletons. The specimen sequenced was memory CD4+ T cells sorted from blood. Indicated subset: CD45RA-negative fraction. Receptors were obtained from a man aged 25 to 45 in good health.

CDR3 region: CASSSKGVETQYF. The CDR3 coding sequence is TGTGCCAGCAGCTCCAAGGGGGTGGAGACCCAGTACTTC. This chain connects TRBV5-4 to TRBJ2-5; D is possibly TRBD1 (6 bases). The V and J ends lost 3 bases and 5 bases respectively, with 11 bases between them. CDR3 length: 13 residues. Per the germline V gene, CDR1 is SGHNT and CDR2 is YYREEE (reference sequence).

Here the CDR3 reads CASSQVFGIYNEQFF. CDR3 sequence (DNA): TGTGCCAGCAGCCAAGTTTTCGGGATCTACAATGAGCAGTTCTTC. This rearrangement joins TRBV14 to TRBJ2-1, with a tentative D call TRBD2 (5 bases). V lost 1 base and J lost 3, with 10 bases in between. The germline gives CDR1 SGHDN, CDR2 FVKESK. The CDR3 is made up of 15 amino acids.

The chain carries TRBV11-3 and TRBJ2-2, with a tentative D call TRBD1 (6 bases). This CDR3 has 13 residues. Per germline, CDR1 SGHNT and CDR2 YENEEA. V was clipped by 0 bases and J by 8 bases, with 7 bases between them. The CDR3 DNA reads as TGTGCCAGCAGCTTAGAGGGGACAGGGGAGCTGTTTTTT. Protein: CASSLEGTGELFF.

A single count supports this clone. The chain couples TRBV5-6 to TRBJ2-2; 7 nucleotides agree with TRBD1. Unmatched junction bases numbered 9, after V lost 4 bases and J lost 3 bases. The germline gives CDR1 SGHDT, CDR2 YYEEEE. The CDR3 is 16 residues long. CDR3 nucleotides: TGTGCCAGCAGCAAGACCGACAGGGCGGACACCGGGGAGCTGTTTTTT. Translated, it gives CASSKTDRADTGELFF.

In DNA form, the CDR3 reads TGTGCCAGCAGCCTGACTAGCGGGAGTGTCGGTACGCAGTATTTT. Translation gives CASSLTSGSVGTQYF. The chain is built from TRBV5-6 and TRBJ2-3; 12 bases agree with TRBD2. The ends lost 4 bases at V and 8 bases at J; junction bases unmatched: 8. Germline values: CDR1 SGHDT, CDR2 YYEEEE. The CDR3 has 15 residues.

The V call is TRBV2, the J call TRBJ2-3; a weak D match, TRBD1 (6 bases). Trimming removed 7 bases from V and 0 bases from J, with 11 bases in between. CDR3 size: 14 residues. CDR1 is SNHLY and CDR2 is FYNNEI in the germline V gene. This chain's CDR3 is CASKTGISTDTQYF. DNA for the CDR3: TGTGCCAGCAAAACAGGGATTAGCACAGATACGCAGTATTTT.

V is TRBV19 and J is TRBJ2-1; 8 positions match TRBD2. The length of the CDR3 is 15 residues. V gave up 3 bases and J gave up 4 bases; unmatched junction bases: 5. Germline lookup yields CDR1 LNHDA and CDR2 SQIVND (reference sequence). This CDR3 is CASSIGASGYNEQFF. The CDR3 DNA sequence: TGTGCCAGTAGTATTGGGGCTAGCGGGTACAATGAGCAGTTCTTC. Complete variable domain (other parts from reference TRBV19 and TRBJ2-1): DGGITQSPKYLFRKEGQNVTLSCEQNLNHDAMYWYRQDPGQGLRLIYYSQIVNDFQKGDIAEGYSVSREKKESFPLTVTSAQKNPTAFYLCASSIGASGYNEQFFGPGTRLTVL.

V usage is TRBV19 and J usage is TRBJ1-2; D call uncertain. CDR1 is LNHDA, CDR2 SQIVND, per germline (reference sequence). V lost 7 bases to trimming and J lost 0 bases, with 12 bases between them. CDR3 length: 14 amino acids. In DNA form, the CDR3 reads TGTGCCAGTAATTTTCACAGCTCTAACTATGGCTACACCTTC. As protein: CASNFHSSNYGYTF.

V gene TRBV5-6 combines with J gene TRBJ2-7, with D maybe TRBD1 (5 bases). Trimming removed 3 bases from V and 0 bases from J, with 13 bases in between. The CDR3 spans 15 residues. Germline-derived CDR1 and CDR2 are SGHDT and YYEEEE. As DNA, the CDR3 is TGTGCCAGCAGCTCTCCAGGGCCCGTCTCCTACGAGCAGTACTTC. Its translation is CASSSPGPVSYEQYF. The full variable domain, with the rest looked up from reference TRBV5-6 and TRBJ2-7, is DAGVTQSPTHLIKTRGQQVTLRCSPKSGHDTVSWYQQALGQGPQFIFQYYEEEERQRGNFPDRFSGHQFPNYSSELNVNALLLGDSALYLCASSSPGPVSYEQYFGPGTRLTVT.

This chain joins TRBV19 and TRBJ1-2; TRBD1 matches 7 bases. Germline CDR1 reads LNHDA; CDR2 reads SQIVND (reference sequence). There are 15 residues in the CDR3. V lost 4 bases and J lost 0; bases outside the gene matches: 5. The CDR3 spells CASSKSGGPNYGYTF. As DNA, the CDR3 is TGTGCCAGTAGTAAATCAGGGGGACCTAACTATGGCTACACCTTC. Combining the CDR3 with reference TRBV19 and TRBJ1-2 gives the whole variable domain DGGITQSPKYLFRKEGQNVTLSCEQNLNHDAMYWYRQDPGQGLRLIYYSQIVNDFQKGDIAEGYSVSREKKESFPLTVTSAQKNPTAFYLCASSKSGGPNYGYTFGSGTRLTVV.

For the CDR3, the DNA is TGTGCCAGCAGCCGGACCACTGGGGCAGGGACCCAGTACTTC. Its translation is CASSRTTGAGTQYF. The gene calls are TRBV7-7 and TRBJ2-5; the D gene is possibly TRBD1 (5 bases). With 5 bases removed from V and 7 bases from J, the gap between germline ends came to 17 bases. The CDR3 sequence is 14 residues long. Germline CDR1 and CDR2: SSHAT and FNYEAQ (reference sequence).

This chain connects TRBV27 to TRBJ2-7, with 12 bases matching TRBD1. CDR1 is MNHEY, CDR2 SMNVEV, per germline (reference sequence). The CDR3 contains 14 residues. V lost 0 bases, J lost 6 bases, and 0 bases stayed unmatched. CDR3 sequence (DNA): TGTGCCAGCAGTTTATCGGGACAGGGGGCCGAGCAGTACTTC. This sequence encodes CASSLSGQGAEQYF.

The chain recombines TRBV11-1 with TRBJ2-5, with TRBD1 matching over 8 bases. This CDR3 is 17 amino acids long. Germline V CDR1 and CDR2: SGHAT, FQDESV (reference sequence). The J segment lost 5 bases and the V segment lost 1 base, leaving 12 bases of the junction unmatched. The CDR3 region is CASSLELGQARRETQYF. The CDR3 DNA sequence: TGTGCCAGCAGCTTAGAATTGGGACAGGCCCGGCGGGAGACCCAGTACTTC.

Here the CDR3 reads CASSYSGSDNEQFF. CDR3 bases: TGTGCCAGCTCATATTCGGGCAGCGACAATGAGCAGTTCTTC. V and J are TRBV18 and TRBJ2-1, with D uncertain. V dropped 5 bases and J dropped 5 bases, with 13 bases sitting between them. The CDR3 spans 14 residues. Germline loops: CDR1 KGHSH, CDR2 LQKENI. Full variable domain (rest looked up from reference TRBV18 and TRBJ2-1): NAGVMQNPRHLVRRRGQEARLRCSPMKGHSHVYWYRQLPEEGLKFMVYLQKENIIDESGMPKERFSAEFPKEGPSILRIQQVVRGDSAAYFCASSYSGSDNEQFFGPGTRLTVL.

This clone was detected once. The gene calls are TRBV11-2 and TRBJ1-6, with D perhaps TRBD1 (5 bases). Germline CDR1 and CDR2: SGHAT and FQNNGV. The CDR3 covers 14 residues. The ends were cut back, 1 base at V and 12 bases at J, with 13 bases in the middle. CDR3 sequence (DNA): TGTGCCAGCAGCTTAGCTGAAGGGGAGCTACCCCTCCACTTT. As protein: CASSLAEGELPLHF.

This chain links TRBV6-5 with TRBJ1-4, with a tentative D call TRBD1 (5 bases). The CDR3 is made up of 14 amino acids. Trimming cost V 6 bases and J 5 bases, with 13 bases left between them. Per germline, CDR1 MNHEY and CDR2 SVGAGI. CDR3 sequence: CASSGGGKNEKLFF. CDR3 nucleotides: TGTGCCAGCAGCGGGGGAGGGAAGAATGAAAAACTGTTTTTT.

This chain links TRBV6-1 with TRBJ1-1; no firm D call. The CDR3 is 13 amino acids. Trimming removed 4 bases from V and 1 base from J, with 7 bases in between. Germline CDR1 reads MNHNS; CDR2 reads SASEGT. The CDR3, as DNA: TGTGCCAGCAGTGGAACGTCGAACACTGAAGCTTTCTTT. Translated, it gives CASSGTSNTEAFF.

The V call is TRBV6-5, the J call TRBJ2-1; TRBD2 agrees at 8 bases. Germline assignment: CDR1 MNHEY and CDR2 SVGAGI. The ends lost 6 bases at V and 5 bases at J; junction bases unmatched: 9. The CDR3 extends over 15 amino acids. CDR3 sequence: CASSPTSGGHNEQFF. Here the CDR3 DNA reads TGTGCCAGCAGCCCAACTAGCGGTGGGCACAATGAGCAGTTCTTC.